These T cell receptor beta chains were read from a single sample in a study of blood T cell repertoires in COVID-19. The assay was immunoSEQ multiplex PCR, and TCRdb's table has in-frame clones only and misses some. The sample consists of approximately 80,000 clones, over 75% of them appearing once. Material: peripheral blood. The receptors shown here come from a human donor in a cohort sampled during active COVID-19. Each CDR3 is given with its conserved first and last residue. The D gene is left open where the match is weak. Some rows have no size entry. The others give once, few or many, or a class for an expanded clone.

>-|TRBJ2-1|TRBV11-3|-
CASRGAGSYNEQFF
TGTGCCAGCAGAGGGGCAGGTTCCTACAATGAGCAGTTCTTC
>-|TRBJ2-5|TRBV21-1|-
CASTLSLQETQYF
TGTGCCAGCACCTTGAGCCTCCAAGAGACCCAGTACTTC
>-|TRBJ2-7|TRBV9|TRBD2
CASSPRLAGVGEQYF
TGTGCCAGCAGCCCAAGACTAGCGGGAGTAGGGGAGCAGTACTTC
>once|TRBJ2-2|TRBV12-3/TRBV12-4|TRBD1
CASSPQGPGELFF
TGTGCCAGCAGCCCACAGGGGCCCGGGGAGCTGTTTTTT
>-|TRBJ2-3|TRBV6-5|TRBD2
CASKGTRYSTDTQYF
TGTGCCAGCAAAGGGACTAGGTATAGCACAGATACGCAGTATTTT
>-|TRBJ2-1|TRBV11-2|-
CASSLDRVNEQFF
TGTGCCAGCAGCTTAGATCGGGTCAATGAGCAGTTCTTC
>-|TRBJ2-7|TRBV2|TRBD2
CASSETSSGGAVEQYF
TGTGCCAGCAGTGAAACGTCTAGCGGGGGGGCTGTCGAGCAGTACTTC
>once|TRBJ2-7|TRBV5-1|-
CASSRGSTGEEQYF
TGCGCCAGCAGCCGGGGGAGTACGGGCGAAGAGCAGTACTTC
>once|TRBJ1-1|TRBV24-1|-
CATSAEINTEAFF
TGTGCCACCAGTGCGGAGATCAACACTGAAGCTTTCTTT
>-|TRBJ2-5|TRBV6-5|-
CASSTQRGETQYF
TGTGCCAGCAGTACCCAACGGGGGGAGACCCAGTACTTC
>-|TRBJ1-2|TRBV30|TRBD1
CAWRGTDSYTF
TGTGCCTGGAGGGGGACAGACTCCTACACCTTC
>-|TRBJ2-1|TRBV4-3|-
CASSQDWTGTTGGEQFF
TGCGCCAGCAGCCAAGATTGGACGGGAACGACCGGGGGTGAGCAGTTCTTC
>-|TRBJ1-5|TRBV27|TRBD1
CASSLTGRRQPQHF
TGTGCCAGCAGTTTGACAGGGAGGCGTCAGCCCCAGCATTTT
>-|TRBJ2-5|TRBV5-8|TRBD1
CASSLGQGKETQYF
TGTGCCAGCAGCTTGGGACAGGGTAAAGAGACCCAGTACTTC
>-|TRBJ2-7|TRBV18|-
CASSPLTDTPYEQYF
TGTGCCAGCTCACCTTTGACAGATACTCCCTACGAGCAGTACTTC
>once|TRBJ1-2|TRBV6-6|-
CASRSEGYGYTF
TGTGCCAGCAGATCGGAGGGCTATGGCTACACCTTC
>once|TRBJ2-7|TRBV27|TRBD2
CASSRGSPPANEQYF
TGTGCCAGCAGTCGCGGGAGTCCCCCGGCCAACGAGCAGTACTTC
>-|TRBJ1-6|TRBV3-1/TRBV3-2|-
CASSRSGTHMSSYNSPLHF
TGTGCCAGCAGCCGGTCCGGGACTCACATGAGCTCCTATAATTCACCCCTCCACTTT
>-|TRBJ2-5|TRBV7-3|-
CASSLGPQETQYF
TGTGCCAGCAGCTTAGGGCCTCAAGAGACCCAGTACTTC
>-|TRBJ2-5|TRBV19|-
CASSIGAGAGETQYF
TGTGCCAGTAGTATTGGGGCGGGGGCAGGGGAGACCCAGTACTTC
>-|TRBJ1-2|TRBV13|-
CASSLGQFNYGYTF
TGTGCCAGCAGCTTAGGACAGTTCAACTATGGCTACACCTTC
>few|TRBJ1-2|TRBV11-3|-
CASSLSGSGYTF
TGTGCCAGCAGCTTATCGGGGTCTGGCTACACCTTC
>few|TRBJ1-3|TRBV2|-
CASSEYRPSGNTIYF
TGTGCCAGCAGTGAGTACAGGCCCTCTGGAAACACCATATATTTT
>-|TRBJ2-5|TRBV9|-
CASSVEGGARKETQYF
TGTGCCAGCAGCGTAGAGGGGGGGGCCCGGAAAGAGACCCAGTACTTC
>-|TRBJ2-3|TRBV28|TRBD2
CASSLLAGGPDTQYF
TGTGCCAGCAGTTTGCTAGCGGGAGGCCCAGATACGCAGTATTTT
>-|TRBJ2-2|TRBV4-3|-
CASSQEIGGLHTGELFF
TGCGCCAGCAGCCAAGAAATTGGCGGTCTTCACACCGGGGAGCTGTTTTTT
>-|TRBJ2-6|TRBV6-2/TRBV6-3|-
CASSYSVGEPGANVLTF
TGTGCCAGCAGTTACTCGGTCGGGGAGCCTGGGGCCAACGTCCTGACTTTC
>-|TRBJ2-1|TRBV19|TRBD2
CASSGVAGGLGNEQFF
TGTGCCAGTAGTGGGGTAGCGGGAGGGCTTGGGAATGAGCAGTTCTTC
>-|TRBJ2-5|TRBV9|-
CASSVALQETQYF
TGTGCCAGCAGCGTAGCACTTCAAGAGACCCAGTACTTC
>-|TRBJ2-3|TRBV7-3|-
CASSTAGDTQYF
TGTGCCAGCAGCACCGCCGGGGATACGCAGTATTTT
>-|TRBJ2-7|TRBV6-5|TRBD2
CASGKGTSYEQYF
TGTGCCAGCGGGAAGGGGACTAGCTACGAGCAGTACTTC
>-|TRBJ1-2|TRBV5-6|-
CASSLGRQAANYGYTF
TGTGCCAGCAGCTTGGGCCGACAGGCTGCTAACTATGGCTACACCTTC
>-|TRBJ2-7|TRBV7-2|TRBD2
CASSYPSGTRDSEQYF
TGTGCCAGCAGCTACCCCTCCGGGACTAGAGATAGCGAGCAGTACTTC
>-|TRBJ1-1|TRBV11-1|-
CASSRGGLNAEAFF
TGTGCCAGCAGCCGTGGAGGGTTGAACGCTGAAGCTTTCTTT
>-|TRBJ2-7|TRBV4-2|TRBD2
CASSHQTGTSGNYEQYF
TGTGCCAGCAGCCACCAAACCGGGACTAGCGGGAACTACGAGCAGTACTTC
>-|TRBJ2-3|TRBV7-5|-
CANSEGREAHTDTQYF
TGTGCCAACTCGGAGGGGCGGGAGGCCCACACAGATACGCAGTATTTT
>-|TRBJ1-1|TRBV5-1|TRBD1
CASSPDRAYTEAFF
TGCGCCAGCAGCCCGGACAGGGCATACACTGAAGCTTTCTTT